The subject of this entry is one T cell receptor (beta chain). Antigen unknown. The length of the CDR3 is 12 residues. CDR1 is DFQATT, CDR2 SNEGSKA, per germline (reference sequence). V was cut by 5 bases and J by 3 bases, with 10 bases left in between. Using a J-beta primer mix together with a sample-barcoded 5' primer, a second PCR was run for roughly 7 to 11 cycles. Tags on each cDNA molecule came from a template-switch adaptor with 12 random nucleotides. TCRdb used MiXCR to reprocess the 5' RACE reads, holding one entry per CDR3 protein. The table has hundreds of thousands of distinct CDR3 sequences, roughly 20% seen once. The data are from a study of blood T cells in healthy people across ages. General observations from the study: Estimated diversity that came from one million T cells was considered an underestimate.

V is TRBV20-1 and J is TRBJ1-1; D is ambiguous. The clonotype was recovered from a man between 65 and 85 years old in good health. Sequencing input: blood. CDR3 sequence (DNA): TGCAGTGCTGAGGGCCGACACACTGAAGCTTTCTTT. Translating gives CSAEGRHTEAFF.